This TCR beta chain is drawn from a study of T cells in Graves' hyperthyroidism and ophthalmopathy (dated by TCRdb to the late 2010s). In terms of the full investigation: Peripheral blood samples were taken at initial diagnosis, before any treatment was given. According to the paper, TCR Vbeta CDR3 sequencing was carried out on approximately 140 peripheral blood samples, which came from fewer than 50 ophthalmopathy, 70 to 80 hyperthyroidism and approximately 17 progressor patients. The study also compared thyroid tissue and blood T-cell repertoires from 5 to 7 Graves' hyperthyroidism patients. A discovery cohort of about a hundred patients, roughly 45 with Graves' ophthalmopathy and 55 to 60 with stable Graves' hyperthyroidism, was used to find distinguishing TCR V-J signatures. An independent validation cohort of under 20 hyperthyroidism patients and about 16 patients who later progressed to ophthalmopathy tested prospective prediction of ophthalmopathy. The roughly 100 discovery patients were randomly split 7:3 into training and test sets. After sampling, hyperthyroidism patients received methimazole starting at 30 mg daily, and ophthalmopathy patients received high-dose intravenous methylprednisolone.

Broad study findings and their caveats: In validation, the model predicted progression to ophthalmopathy a median of about 6.8 months before onset, with roughly 71% sensitivity and 72.22% specificity. Most expanded thyroid clonotypes (frequency above 0.001) were also detected in blood, a finding suggesting that blood repertoires may reflect thyroid immune responses. Ophthalmopathy was separated from stable hyperthyroidism by a 13 V-J signature model, with 87.88% sensitivity and roughly 81% specificity obtained in cross-validation and 80%/75% obtained in testing. Sample size was not statistically predetermined, and blinding of investigators to group allocation was not performed.

In its sample, this clonotype was seen a few times. The target of this receptor is not known. Base qualities are not at hand, and no much larger clone is one base apart. Amplification of TCR beta CDR3 regions was carried out from RNA transcripts. The first round of RT-PCR for the TCR CDR3 was performed with the HTBI primer set and the Qiagen OneStep RT-PCR kit. The libraries were constructed in a second round of multiplex PCR and then size-selected and purified. The libraries were sequenced on an Illumina HiSeq2000 using paired-end 100 bp reads. Per the source publication's procedure: Raw data were processed with SOAPnuke, discarding reads with adapters, uncalled bases, mean Phred below 15, or no exact constant-primer or identifier match. High-quality paired reads were merged using COPE v1.2.5, and each unique nucleotide sequence was defined as a clonotype. MiTCR v1.1 was used to align the clonotypes against IMGT TRBV, TRBD and TRBJ reference segments. The analysis included only V-J combinations with a frequency above 0.0001, which together covered roughly 99% of the repertoires. A TCS score was defined as the ratio between F50 (clonal expansion) and ExV (chaos), using BLOSUM62-based TCRdist between CDR3 peptides within each V-J. Welch's t-statistics and random forest reduced roughly 530 V-J features to 10 to 15, which were used in a naive Bayes classifier (R e1071). TCRdb reworked the public reads: Q25 trimming with fastp, MiXCR clone assembly, productive beta chains retained. Each CDR3 protein appears once, grouped with its most common genes and DNA. TCRdb, not the original authors, processed these V and J calls. The sample includes 400,000 or so distinct CDR3 sequences, with nearly 15% observed a single time. The ten biggest clones cover roughly a fifth of the sample.

The CDR3 measures 15 amino acids from cysteine to phenylalanine. The CDR3 DNA has 45 bases and is translated from base 1. Taken from the germline V gene, the CDR1 and CDR2 loops are MGHRA and YSYEKL. V and J are trimmed by 3 bases and 0 bases, and the gene matches miss 3 bases of the junction. In the ophthalmopathy patients, disease was moderately to severely active, with a Clinical Activity Score of 3 or more, a NOSPECS grade of 4 or more, and a duration of less than 3 months. Exclusion was applied to patients with uncontrolled infections, other autoimmune diseases, pregnancy or lactation. Diagnoses were established on the basis of clinical symptoms, serum thyroxine and TRAb, thyroid ultrasound, and orbital computed tomography. PBMCs were isolated from about 9.2 ml of fresh peripheral blood by Ficoll-Paque density gradient centrifugation. Total RNA was extracted with Trizol reagent, and quality was checked on an Agilent 2100 Bioanalyzer.

This sequence uses TRBV4-1 and TRBJ1-1, with 8 junctional bases fitting TRBD1. The receptor was derived from a woman aged 55-70 years with Graves' ophthalmopathy. Sequencing was performed on blood. The DNA is as follows: TGCGCCAGCAGCCACCCGACAGGGGTGAACACTGAAGCTTTCTTT. This yields the protein CASSHPTGVNTEAFF.